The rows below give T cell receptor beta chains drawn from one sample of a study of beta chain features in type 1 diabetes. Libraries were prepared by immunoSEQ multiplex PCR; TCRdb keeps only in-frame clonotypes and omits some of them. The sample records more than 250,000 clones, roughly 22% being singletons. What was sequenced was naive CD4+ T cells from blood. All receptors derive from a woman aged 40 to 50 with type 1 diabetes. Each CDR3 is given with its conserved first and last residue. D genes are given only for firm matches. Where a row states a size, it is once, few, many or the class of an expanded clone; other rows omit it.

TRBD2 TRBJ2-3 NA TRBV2 TGTGCCAGCAGTGGAGTTACACTAGCGGAGGCGGGTAGCACAGATACGCAGTATTTT CASSGVTLAEAGSTDTQYF
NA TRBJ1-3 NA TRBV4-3 TGCGCCAGCAGCCAAACAGGGGGAAACACCATATATTTT CASSQTGGNTIYF
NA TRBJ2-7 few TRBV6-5 TGTGCCAGCAGTTACGTGGCTAGGCAAGGCGAGCAGTACTTC CASSYVARQGEQYF
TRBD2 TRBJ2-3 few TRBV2 TGTGCCAGCAGTGAATCGCTAGCGGCGGATACGCAGTATTTT CASSESLAADTQYF
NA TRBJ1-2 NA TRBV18 TGTGCCAGCTCACCAGCCGCAGGCCAAAATAACTATGGCTACACCTTC CASSPAAGQNNYGYTF
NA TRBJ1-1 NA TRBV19 TGTGCCAGTAGTGATCGGTCGGCGGGGAACACTGAAGCTTTCTTT CASSDRSAGNTEAFF
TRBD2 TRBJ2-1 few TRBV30 TGTGCCTGGAGTGCGGGACTAGCGGGCGAGCAGTTCTTC CAWSAGLAGEQFF
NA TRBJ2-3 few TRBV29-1 TGCAGCGTTGCGTCGCAGAGCACAGATACGCAGTATTTT CSVASQSTDTQYF
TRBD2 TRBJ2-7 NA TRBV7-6 TGTGCCAGCAGCCCGAATAGCGGGAGGGCGTCCGAGCAGTACTTC CASSPNSGRASEQYF
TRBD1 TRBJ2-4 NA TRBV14 TGTGCCAGCAGCCACCGGGACAGGGGGTTTGCGGCCAAAAACATTCAGTACTTC CASSHRDRGFAAKNIQYF
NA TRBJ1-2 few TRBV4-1 TGCGCCAGCAGCCAACGTCTGCAGGGGACCTCTAACTATGGCTACACCTTC CASSQRLQGTSNYGYTF
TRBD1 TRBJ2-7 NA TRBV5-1 TGCGCCAGCAGCTTCCAGGACAGGGCCGCCTACGAGCAGTACTTC CASSFQDRAAYEQYF
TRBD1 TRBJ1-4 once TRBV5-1 TGCGCCAGCAGCTTGGGTGACAGGGGAACGGCTAATGAAAAACTGTTTTTT CASSLGDRGTANEKLFF
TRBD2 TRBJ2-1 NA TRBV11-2 TGTGCCAGCAGCGCTGGGGAGGGAGGGAATGAGCAGTTCTTC CASSAGEGGNEQFF
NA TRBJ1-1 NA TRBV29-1 TGCAGCGTGCAGGGAAACCTGAACACTGAAGCTTTCTTT CSVQGNLNTEAFF
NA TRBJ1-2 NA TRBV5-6 TGTGCCACCTCCACAGGGAAGGGCTATGGCTACACCTTC CATSTGKGYGYTF